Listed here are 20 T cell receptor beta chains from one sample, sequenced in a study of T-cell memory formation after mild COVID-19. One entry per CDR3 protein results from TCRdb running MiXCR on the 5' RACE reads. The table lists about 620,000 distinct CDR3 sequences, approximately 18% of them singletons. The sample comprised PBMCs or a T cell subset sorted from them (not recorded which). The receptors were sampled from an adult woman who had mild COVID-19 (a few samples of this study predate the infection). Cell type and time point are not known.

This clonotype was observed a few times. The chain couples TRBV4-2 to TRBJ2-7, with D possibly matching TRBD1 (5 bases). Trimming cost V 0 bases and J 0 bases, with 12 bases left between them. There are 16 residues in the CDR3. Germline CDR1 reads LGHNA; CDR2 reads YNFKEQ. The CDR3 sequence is CASSQDPQGLSYEQYF. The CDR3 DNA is TGTGCCAGCAGCCAAGATCCCCAGGGCCTCTCCTACGAGCAGTACTTC.

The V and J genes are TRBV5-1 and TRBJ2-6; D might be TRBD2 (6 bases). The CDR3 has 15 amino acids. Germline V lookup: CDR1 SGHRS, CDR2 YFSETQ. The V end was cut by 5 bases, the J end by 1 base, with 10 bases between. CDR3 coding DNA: TGCGCCAGCAGACGGGGACTGTCTGGGGCCAACGTCCTGACTTTC. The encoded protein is CASRRGLSGANVLTF.

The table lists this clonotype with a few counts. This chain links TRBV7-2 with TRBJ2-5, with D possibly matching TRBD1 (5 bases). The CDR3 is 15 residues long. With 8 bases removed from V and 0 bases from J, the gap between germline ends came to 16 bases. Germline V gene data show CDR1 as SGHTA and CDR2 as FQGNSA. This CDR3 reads CASVQDTTYQETQYF. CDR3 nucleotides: TGTGCCAGCGTTCAGGACACCACGTACCAAGAGACCCAGTACTTC.

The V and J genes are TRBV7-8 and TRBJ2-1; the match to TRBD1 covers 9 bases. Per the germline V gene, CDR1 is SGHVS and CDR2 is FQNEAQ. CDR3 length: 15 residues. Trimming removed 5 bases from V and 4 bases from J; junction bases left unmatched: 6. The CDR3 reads CASSATGGIYNEQFF. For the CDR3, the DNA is TGTGCCAGCAGCGCGACAGGGGGGATTTACAATGAGCAGTTCTTC.

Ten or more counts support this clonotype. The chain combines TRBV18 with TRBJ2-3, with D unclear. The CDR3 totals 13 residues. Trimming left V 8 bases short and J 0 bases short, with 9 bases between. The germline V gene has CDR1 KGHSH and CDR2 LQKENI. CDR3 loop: CASSPTSTDTQYF. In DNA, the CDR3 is TGTGCCAGCAGCCCCACTAGCACAGATACGCAGTATTTT.

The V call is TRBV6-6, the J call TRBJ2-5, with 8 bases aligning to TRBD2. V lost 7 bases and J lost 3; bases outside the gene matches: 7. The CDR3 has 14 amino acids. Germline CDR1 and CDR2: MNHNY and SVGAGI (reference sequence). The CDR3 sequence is CASNNGGVKETQYF. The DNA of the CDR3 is TGTGCCAGCAATAACGGGGGGGTCAAAGAGACCCAGTACTTC.

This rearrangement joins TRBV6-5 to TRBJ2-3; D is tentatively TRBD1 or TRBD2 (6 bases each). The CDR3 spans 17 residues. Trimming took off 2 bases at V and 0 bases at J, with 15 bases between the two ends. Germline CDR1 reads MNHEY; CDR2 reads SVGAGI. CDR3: CASSYTTRGRSTDTQYF. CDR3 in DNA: TGTGCCAGCAGTTACACTACCCGGGGGCGGAGCACAGATACGCAGTATTTT.

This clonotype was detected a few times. The chain's CDR3 is CASSLSGPGEQYF. CDR3 DNA sequence: TGTGCCAGCAGCCTTTCGGGGCCCGGGGAGCAGTACTTC. The chain recombines TRBV3-1 with TRBJ2-7; tentatively, D is TRBD1 or TRBD2 (5 bases each). The CDR3 loop spans 13 amino acids. Germline CDR1 reads LGHDT; CDR2 reads YNNKEL (reference sequence). Deletions cut 4 bases from V and 7 bases from J, with 14 bases between.

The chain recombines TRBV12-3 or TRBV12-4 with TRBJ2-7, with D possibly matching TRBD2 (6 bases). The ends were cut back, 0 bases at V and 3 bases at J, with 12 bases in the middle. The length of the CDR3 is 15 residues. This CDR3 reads CASSLALSGDYEQYF. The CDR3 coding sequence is TGTGCCAGCAGTTTAGCGCTCTCGGGGGACTACGAGCAGTACTTC.

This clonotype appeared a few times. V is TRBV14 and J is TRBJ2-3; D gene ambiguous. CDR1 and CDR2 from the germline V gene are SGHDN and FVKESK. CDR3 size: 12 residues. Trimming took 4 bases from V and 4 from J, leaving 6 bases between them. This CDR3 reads CASSRLSDTQYF. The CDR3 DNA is TGTGCCAGCAGCCGCTTGTCAGATACGCAGTATTTT.

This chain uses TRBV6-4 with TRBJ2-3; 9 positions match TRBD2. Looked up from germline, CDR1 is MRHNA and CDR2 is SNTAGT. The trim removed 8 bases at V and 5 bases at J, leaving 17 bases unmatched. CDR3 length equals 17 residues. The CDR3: CASAPQAGGSSKDTQYF. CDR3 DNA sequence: TGTGCCAGCGCCCCTCAAGCGGGGGGTAGCTCTAAAGATACGCAGTATTTT.

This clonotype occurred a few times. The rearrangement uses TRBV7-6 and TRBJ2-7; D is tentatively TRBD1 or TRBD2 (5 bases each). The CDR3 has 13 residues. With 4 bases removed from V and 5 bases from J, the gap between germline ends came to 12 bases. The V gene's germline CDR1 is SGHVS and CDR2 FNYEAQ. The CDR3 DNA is TGTGCCAGCAGCTCGTGGGACCCCAACGAGCAGTACTTC. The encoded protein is CASSSWDPNEQYF.

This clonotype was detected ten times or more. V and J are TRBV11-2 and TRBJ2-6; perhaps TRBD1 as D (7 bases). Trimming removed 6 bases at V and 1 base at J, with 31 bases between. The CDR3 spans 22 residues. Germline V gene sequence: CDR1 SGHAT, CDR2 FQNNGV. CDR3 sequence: CASRAIRRMRDRDSSGANVLTF. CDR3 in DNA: TGTGCCAGCAGGGCTATCCGCCGTATGCGGGACAGAGACTCGTCTGGGGCCAACGTCCTGACTTTC.

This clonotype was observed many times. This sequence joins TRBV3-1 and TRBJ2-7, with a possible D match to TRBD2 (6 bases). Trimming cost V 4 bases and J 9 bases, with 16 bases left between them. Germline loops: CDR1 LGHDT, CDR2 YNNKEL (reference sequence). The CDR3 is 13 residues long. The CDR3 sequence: CASSPRDSLGQYF. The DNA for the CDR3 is TGTGCCAGCAGCCCGCGGGACTCGCTGGGGCAGTACTTC.

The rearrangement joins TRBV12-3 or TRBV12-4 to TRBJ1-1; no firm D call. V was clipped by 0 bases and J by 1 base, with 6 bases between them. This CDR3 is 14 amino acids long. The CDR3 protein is CASSLAHGNTEAFF. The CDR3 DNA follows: TGTGCCAGCAGTTTAGCTCACGGGAACACTGAAGCTTTCTTT.

DNA for the CDR3: TGCAGTGCTAGAGACCCACGGGCAGGGGAAACCTATAATTCACCCCTCCACTTT. Translated: CSARDPRAGETYNSPLHF. V gene TRBV20-1 combines with J gene TRBJ1-6, with D perhaps matching TRBD1 (6 bases). Trimming pared 0 bases from V and 2 bases from J, leaving 17 bases between. The CDR3 extends over 18 amino acids. CDR1 is DFQATT, CDR2 SNEGSKA, per germline (reference sequence).

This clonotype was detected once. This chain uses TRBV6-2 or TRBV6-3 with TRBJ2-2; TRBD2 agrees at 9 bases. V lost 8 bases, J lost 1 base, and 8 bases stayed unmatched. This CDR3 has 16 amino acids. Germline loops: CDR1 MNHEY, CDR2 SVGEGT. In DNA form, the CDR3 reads TGTGCCAGCCGGCGAGCGGGAGGCCTGAACACCGGGGAGCTGTTTTTT. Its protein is CASRRAGGLNTGELFF.

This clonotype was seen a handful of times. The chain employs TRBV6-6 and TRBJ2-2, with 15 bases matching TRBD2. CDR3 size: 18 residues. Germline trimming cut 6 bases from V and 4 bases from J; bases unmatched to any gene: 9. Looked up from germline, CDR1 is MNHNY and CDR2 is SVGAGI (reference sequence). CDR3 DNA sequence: TGTGCCAGCAGGATGGGACTAGCGGGAGGTTCGGGCACCGGGGAGCTGTTTTTT. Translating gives CASRMGLAGGSGTGELFF.

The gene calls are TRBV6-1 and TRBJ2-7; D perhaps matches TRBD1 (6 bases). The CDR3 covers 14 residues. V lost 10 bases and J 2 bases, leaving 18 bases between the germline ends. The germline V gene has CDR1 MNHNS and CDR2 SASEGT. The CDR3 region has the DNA TGTGCCACCGTGGCAGGGGTAGGCGCCTACGAGCAGTACTTC. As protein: CATVAGVGAYEQYF.

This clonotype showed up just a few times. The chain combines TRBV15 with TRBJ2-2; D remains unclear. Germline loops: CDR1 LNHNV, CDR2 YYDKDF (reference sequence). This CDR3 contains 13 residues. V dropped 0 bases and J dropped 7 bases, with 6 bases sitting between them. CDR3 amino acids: CATSREGFGELFF. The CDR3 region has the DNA TGTGCCACCAGCAGAGAGGGCTTCGGGGAGCTGTTTTTT.